This T cell receptor (beta chain) was retrieved from a study of T cells in Graves' hyperthyroidism and ophthalmopathy. The CDR3 has 15 residues. Germline CDR1 and CDR2: LGHNA and YNFKEQ. The ends lost 0 bases at V and 13 bases at J; junction bases unmatched: 14. Points on this clonotype: Its antigen is currently unknown.

Regions amplified from RNA transcripts were the TCR beta CDR3 regions. Using the HTBI primer set, a first-round RT-PCR was run on the TCR CDR3. One entry per CDR3 protein, called by TCRdb with MiXCR from the multiplex PCR reads. Among a few hundred thousand distinct CDR3 sequences listed, roughly an eighth were seen once. Whole-study findings and limits: Blood samples included most of the expanded thyroid clonotypes exceeding 0.001. Model output signaled ophthalmopathy a median about seven months ahead of onset.

Diagnosis of hyperthyroidism was new in patients aged 18 to 65, and its duration was under 2 months. Exclusion followed for patients with uncontrolled infection, other autoimmune disease, pregnancy or lactation. The sequence derives from a woman under 30 with Graves' hyperthyroidism. Material for sequencing was blood. The chain combines TRBV4-2 with TRBJ2-5; 7 bases agree with TRBD1. The CDR3 nucleotides read TGTGCCAGCAGCCAAGAGATCGGAGGTCAGGGGGTACCGTACTTC. This encodes CASSQEIGGQGVPYF.